This note documents a single T cell receptor beta chain sequence. One entry per CDR3 protein results from TCRdb running MiXCR on the 5' RACE reads. The repertoire has approximately 150,000 distinct CDR3 sequences, under 7% of them found once; the top ten carry around 2%. The V and J ends lost 3 bases and 2 bases respectively, with 9 bases between them. The CDR3 is 14 amino acids. Germline lookup yields CDR1 SGHAT and CDR2 FQNNGV. This sample stems from a study of T-cell memory formation after mild COVID-19. The TCR sequence derives from an adult woman who had mild COVID-19 (a few samples of this study predate the infection). Cell type and time point are not known. Input material: PBMCs or a T cell subset sorted from them (not recorded which). The genes are TRBV11-2 and TRBJ2-3; D is unclear. The CDR3 loop reads CASSLDLTTDTQYF. CDR3 DNA sequence: TGTGCCAGCAGCTTGGACCTCACCACAGATACGCAGTATTTT.